This TCR beta chain was sequenced during a study of T cells after yellow fever vaccination. Whole-study results and caveats: A limited proportion of clonotypes was detected within both the CD4 and CD8 compartments. By day 5 rather than day 15, the secondary response had peaked, though it was weaker. Subsequent to the booster, the majority of primary-vaccination clones reappeared (96% CD4, more than 70% CD8).

In making TCR cDNA, 5'RACE template switching added a universal primer site and UMIs to it. Each CDR3 protein gets one entry after TCRdb re-called the 5' RACE reads with MiXCR. The table includes about 110,000 distinct CDR3 sequences, 8.4% detected once. This clonotype has ten or more counts. Its antigen is not identified. This TCR came from a man aged 25 to 45 who received the YFV17D yellow fever vaccine. This material consisted of CD8+ T cells sorted from PBMCs, taken 45 days after the yellow fever booster vaccination.

CDR3 protein: CSARAQGALRYNEQFF. The CDR3 DNA sequence: TGCAGTGCTAGAGCTCAGGGAGCATTGAGGTACAATGAGCAGTTCTTC. The J gene is TRBJ2-1, the V gene TRBV20-1, with D possibly being TRBD1 or TRBD2 (5 bases each). Germline-derived CDR1 and CDR2 are DFQATT and SNEGSKA (reference sequence). Trimming pared 1 base from V and 4 bases from J, leaving 17 bases between. The CDR3 consists of 16 residues.